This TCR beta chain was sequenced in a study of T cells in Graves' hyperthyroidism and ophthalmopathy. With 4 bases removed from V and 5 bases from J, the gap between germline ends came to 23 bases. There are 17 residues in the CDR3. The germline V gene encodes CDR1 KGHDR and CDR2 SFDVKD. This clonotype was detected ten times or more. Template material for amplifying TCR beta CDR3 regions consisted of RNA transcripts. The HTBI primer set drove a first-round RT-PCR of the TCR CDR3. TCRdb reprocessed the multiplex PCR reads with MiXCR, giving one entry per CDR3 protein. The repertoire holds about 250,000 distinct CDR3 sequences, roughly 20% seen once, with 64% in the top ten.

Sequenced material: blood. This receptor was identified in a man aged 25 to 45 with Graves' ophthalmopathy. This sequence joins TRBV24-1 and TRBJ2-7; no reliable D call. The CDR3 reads CATSDTTDQLLKDEQYF. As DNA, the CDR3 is TGTGCCACCAGTGACACAACCGACCAGCTTCTCAAGGACGAGCAGTACTTC.